This T cell receptor beta chain was retrieved from a study of identical twins. A single record per CDR3 protein comes from TCRdb applying MiXCR to the 5' RACE reads. The sample records about 260,000 distinct CDR3 sequences, 7% being singletons. CDR3 length equals 14 residues. Germline CDR1 is KGHDR and CDR2 is SFDVKD. V lost 5 bases to trimming and J lost 4 bases, with 11 bases between them. These data were also reused for a study on yellow fever vaccine responses in identical twins.

The source of this sequence is a young woman in good health. The sample taken for sequencing was memory (CD45RO+) T cells sorted from blood. The genes are TRBV24-1 and TRBJ1-5; tentative D call: TRBD1 (5 bases). The DNA of the CDR3 is TGTGCCACCAGTGTCCCGGGACCAAATCAGCCCCAGCATTTT. It encodes CATSVPGPNQPQHF.